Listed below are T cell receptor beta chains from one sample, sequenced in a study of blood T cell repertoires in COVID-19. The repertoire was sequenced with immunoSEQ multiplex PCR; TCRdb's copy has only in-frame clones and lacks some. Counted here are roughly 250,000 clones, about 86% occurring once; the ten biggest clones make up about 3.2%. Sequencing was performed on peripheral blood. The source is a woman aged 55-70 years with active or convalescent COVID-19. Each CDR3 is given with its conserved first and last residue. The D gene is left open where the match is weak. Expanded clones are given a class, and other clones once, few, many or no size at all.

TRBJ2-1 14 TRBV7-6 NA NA TGTGCCAGCGGCGCCGGGACAACTTACAATGAGCAGTTCTTC CASGAGTTYNEQFF
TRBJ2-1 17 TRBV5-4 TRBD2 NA TGTGCCAGCAGCTGGGGGACTAGCGGTGGGCCTTACAATGAGCAGTTCTTC CASSWGTSGGPYNEQFF
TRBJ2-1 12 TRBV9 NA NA TGTGCCAGCAGCGTCGGGTACAATGAGCAGTTCTTC CASSVGYNEQFF
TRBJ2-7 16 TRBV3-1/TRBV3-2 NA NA TGTGCCAGCAGCCAAGGGGGAGCAGTACGTTTCGACGAGCAGTACTTC CASSQGGAVRFDEQYF
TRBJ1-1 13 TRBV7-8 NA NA TGTGCCAGCAGCTTAAGGCAGGGACTCGAAGCTTTCTTT CASSLRQGLEAFF
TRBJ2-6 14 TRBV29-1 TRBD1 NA TGCAGCGTAGCTACAGGGGACGGGGCCAACGTCCTGACTTTC CSVATGDGANVLTF
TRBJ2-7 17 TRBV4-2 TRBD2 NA TGTGCCAGCACCGACTACCCAACCGGGACTAGTTCCTACGAGCAGTACTTC CASTDYPTGTSSYEQYF
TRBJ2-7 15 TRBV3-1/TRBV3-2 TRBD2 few TGTGCCAGCAGCCGGGCTAGCGGCCATGCCTACGAGCAGTACTTC CASSRASGHAYEQYF
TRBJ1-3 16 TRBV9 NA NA TGTGCCAGCAGCCCGGACCCAGGGTGGGCTGGAAACACCATATATTTT CASSPDPGWAGNTIYF
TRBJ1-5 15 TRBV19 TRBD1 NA TGTGCCAGTAGCTCGACAGGGTTTACAGGGCAGCCCCAGCATTTT CASSSTGFTGQPQHF
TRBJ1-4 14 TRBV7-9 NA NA TGTGCCAGCAGCTTAGGAGGGCTGGATGAAAAACTGTTTTTT CASSLGGLDEKLFF
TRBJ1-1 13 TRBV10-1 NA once TGCGCCAGCCGAGCGACGGGGAACACTGAAGCTTTCTTT CASRATGNTEAFF
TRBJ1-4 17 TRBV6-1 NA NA TGTGCCAGCAGTGAACAGTGGGGCCAGACAACTAATGAAAAACTGTTTTTT CASSEQWGQTTNEKLFF
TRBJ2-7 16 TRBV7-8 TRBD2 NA TGTGCCAGCAGCTTAGCGGGGGCGGGGGGCTCCTACGAGCAGTACTTC CASSLAGAGGSYEQYF
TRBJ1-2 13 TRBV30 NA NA TGTGCCTGGACCCAGATGGGGCTCTATGGCTACACCTTC CAWTQMGLYGYTF
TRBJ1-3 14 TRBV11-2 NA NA TGTGCCAGCAGCTTACCACTCTCTGGAAACACCATATATTTT CASSLPLSGNTIYF
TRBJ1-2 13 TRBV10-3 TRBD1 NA TGTGCCACCGAAGGGGGACAGCAGGCTGGCTACACCTTC CATEGGQQAGYTF
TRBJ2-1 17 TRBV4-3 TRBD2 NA TGCGCCAGCAGCCGGCCGGGACTAGGGTTATCCCTGTATGAGCAGTTCTTC CASSRPGLGLSLYEQFF
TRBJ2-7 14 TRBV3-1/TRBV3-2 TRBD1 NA TGTGCCAGCAGCCAACGACAGGGGGCCTACGAGCAGTACTTC CASSQRQGAYEQYF
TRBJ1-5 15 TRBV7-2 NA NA TGTGCCAGCAGTTGGACCGGGGTCCAGGGGCAGCCCCAGCATTTT CASSWTGVQGQPQHF
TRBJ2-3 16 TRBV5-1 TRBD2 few TGCGCCAGCAGCGGGGCGGGACTAGCGGGGGTCGACGCGCAGTATTTT CASSGAGLAGVDAQYF
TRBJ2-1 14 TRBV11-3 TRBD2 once TGTGCCCGCCGCGCGGCGGGGGGGCGGGATGAGCAGTTCTTC CARRAAGGRDEQFF
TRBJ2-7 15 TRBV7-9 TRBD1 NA TGTGCCAGCAGCTTAGGGGGGACAGGGGGCGACGAGCAGTACTTC CASSLGGTGGDEQYF
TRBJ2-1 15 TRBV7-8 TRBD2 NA TGTGCCAGCAGCTTAGGGGGGGGGTTGAACAATGAGCAGTTCTTC CASSLGGGLNNEQFF
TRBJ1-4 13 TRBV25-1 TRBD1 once TGTGCCAGCAGAGGGGGCAGGGGAGAAAAACTGTTTTTT CASRGGRGEKLFF
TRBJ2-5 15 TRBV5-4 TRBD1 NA TGTGCCAGCAGCTCCCGACAGGGGGGGCAAGAGACCCAGTACTTC CASSSRQGGQETQYF
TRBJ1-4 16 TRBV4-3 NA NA TGCGCCAGCAGCTATATTAACAGGGCAACTAATGAAAAACTGTTTTTT CASSYINRATNEKLFF
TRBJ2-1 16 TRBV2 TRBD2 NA TGTGCCAGCAGTGTAAGACTAGCGGGGGCGGGGAATGAGCAGTTCTTC CASSVRLAGAGNEQFF
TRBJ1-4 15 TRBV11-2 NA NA TGTGCCAGCAGCTTAGGCAGGGTTGTTAATGAAAAACTGTTTTTT CASSLGRVVNEKLFF
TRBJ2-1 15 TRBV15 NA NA TGTGCCACCAGCAGGTCAGGCGTCTCCTACAATGAGCAGTTCTTC CATSRSGVSYNEQFF
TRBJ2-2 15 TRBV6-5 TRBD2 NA TGTGCCAGCAGTCCGACTAGCGGGAGCACCGGGGAGCTGTTTTTT CASSPTSGSTGELFF
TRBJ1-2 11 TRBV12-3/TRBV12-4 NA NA TGTGCCAGCAGTTCCCGGGGGGGCTACACCTTC CASSSRGGYTF
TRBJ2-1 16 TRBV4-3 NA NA TGCGCCAGCAGCCAAGACTCCAGGGGTCTAAGCAGTGAGCAGTTCTTC CASSQDSRGLSSEQFF
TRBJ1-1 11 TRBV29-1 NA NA TGCAGCGTCGCAAACCTCGACAAAGCTTTCTTT CSVANLDKAFF
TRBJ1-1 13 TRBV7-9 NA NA TGTGCCAGCGTGGGGCGCCTGTTCACTGAAGCTTTCTTT CASVGRLFTEAFF
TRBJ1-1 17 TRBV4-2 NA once TGTGCCAGCAGCCAAGATCCCCTCCAGGTCATGAACACTGAAGCTTTCTTT CASSQDPLQVMNTEAFF
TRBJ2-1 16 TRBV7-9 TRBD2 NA TGTGCCAGCAGCTTAGCCCCCGGGACTAGCCCCGGGGAGCCGTTCTTC CASSLAPGTSPGEPFF
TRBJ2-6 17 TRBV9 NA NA TGTGCCAGCAGCGCCGGGACTCATCACTCTGGGGCCAACGTCCTGACTTTC CASSAGTHHSGANVLTF
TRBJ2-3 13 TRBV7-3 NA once TGTGCCAGCAGCCTGGCCCCGGGGGATACGCAGTATTTT CASSLAPGDTQYF
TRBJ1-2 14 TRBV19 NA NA TGTGCCAGTAGTGTACAGGGCCCTAACTATGGCTACACCTTC CASSVQGPNYGYTF
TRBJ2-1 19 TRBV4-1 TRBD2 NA TGCGCCAGCAGCCATCCCGGACTAGCGGGGGGTCCGGGGAACAATGAGCAGTTCTTC CASSHPGLAGGPGNNEQFF
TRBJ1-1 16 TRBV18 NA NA TGTGCCAGCTCACCAAACCGACAGGAGATAAACACTGAAGCTTTCTTT CASSPNRQEINTEAFF
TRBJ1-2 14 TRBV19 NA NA TGTGCCAGTAGCCCCCCCCGGGACTCCTATGGCTACACCTTC CASSPPRDSYGYTF
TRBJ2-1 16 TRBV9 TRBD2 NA TGTGCCAGCAGCGTAACCGCTAGCGGTCATTACAATGAGCAGTTCTTC CASSVTASGHYNEQFF
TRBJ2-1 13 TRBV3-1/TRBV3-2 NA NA TGTGCCAGCAGCCTTACAGGGTACAATGAGCAGTTCTTC CASSLTGYNEQFF
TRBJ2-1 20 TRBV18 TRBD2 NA TGTGCCAGCTCACCAAAGGGACTAGCGGGGGGAAGAAGCTCCTACAATGAGCAGTTCTTC CASSPKGLAGGRSSYNEQFF
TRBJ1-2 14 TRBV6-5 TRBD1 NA TGTGCCAGCACTCTAACCCAGGGGGCTGGTGGCTACACCTTC CASTLTQGAGGYTF
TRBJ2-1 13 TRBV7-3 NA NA TGTGCCAGCAGCCGGGACTCCCGCAATGAGCAGTTCTTC CASSRDSRNEQFF
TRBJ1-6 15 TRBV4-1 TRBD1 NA TGCGCCAGCAGCCAAGAGGGGACAGGTAATTCACCCCTCCACTTT CASSQEGTGNSPLHF
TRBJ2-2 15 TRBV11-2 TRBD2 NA TGTGCCAGCAGCTTCACTAGCGGGGACACCGGGGAGCTGTTTTTT CASSFTSGDTGELFF
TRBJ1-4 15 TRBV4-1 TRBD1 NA TGCGCCAGCAGCCCGTACAGGGGCCCTAATGAAAAACTGTTTTTT CASSPYRGPNEKLFF